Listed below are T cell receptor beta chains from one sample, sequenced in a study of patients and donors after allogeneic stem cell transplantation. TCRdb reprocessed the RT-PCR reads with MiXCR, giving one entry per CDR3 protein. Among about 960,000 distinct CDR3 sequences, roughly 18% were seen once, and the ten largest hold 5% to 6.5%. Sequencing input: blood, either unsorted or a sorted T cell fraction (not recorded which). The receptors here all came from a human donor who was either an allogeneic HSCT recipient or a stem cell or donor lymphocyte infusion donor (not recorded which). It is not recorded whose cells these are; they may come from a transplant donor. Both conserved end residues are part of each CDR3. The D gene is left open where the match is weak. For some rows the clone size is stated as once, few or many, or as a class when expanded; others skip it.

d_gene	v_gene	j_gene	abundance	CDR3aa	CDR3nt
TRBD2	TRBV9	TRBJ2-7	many	CASSLGTSGGYEQYF	TGTGCCAGCAGTTTAGGGACTAGCGGGGGCTACGAGCAGTACTTC
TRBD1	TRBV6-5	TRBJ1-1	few	CASSYSRGSGFRTEAFF	TGTGCCAGCAGTTACTCCAGGGGGTCGGGGTTTCGGACTGAAGCTTTCTTT
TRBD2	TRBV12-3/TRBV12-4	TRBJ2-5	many	CASSLQPGLGESETQYF	TGTGCCAGCAGTTTACAACCGGGACTAGGAGAGTCCGAGACCCAGTACTTC
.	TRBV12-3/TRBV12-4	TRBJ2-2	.	CASRFQGPGELFF	TGTGCCAGCAGATTCCAGGGCCCCGGGGAGCTGTTTTTT
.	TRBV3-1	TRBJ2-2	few	CASSQPLGELFF	TGTGCCAGCAGCCAACCCCTCGGGGAGCTGTTTTTT
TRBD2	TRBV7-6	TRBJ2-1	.	CASSRVPGLGNEQFF	TGTGCCAGCAGCCGTGTCCCGGGACTAGGGAATGAGCAGTTCTTC
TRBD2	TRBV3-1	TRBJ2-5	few	CASRGTSGGLQETQYF	TGTGCCAGCAGAGGGACTAGCGGGGGCCTTCAAGAGACCCAGTACTTC
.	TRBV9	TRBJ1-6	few	CASSVDVAGLNSPLHF	TGTGCCAGCAGCGTAGACGTGGCAGGCCTTAATTCACCCCTCCACTTT
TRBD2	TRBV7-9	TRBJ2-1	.	CASSPIAGETYNEQFF	TGTGCCAGCAGCCCTATAGCGGGAGAGACCTACAATGAGCAGTTCTTC
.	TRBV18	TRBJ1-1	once	CASSRNRDPTEAFF	TGTGCCAGCTCACGAAACAGGGATCCAACTGAAGCTTTCTTT
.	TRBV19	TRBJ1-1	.	CASSARHRGMNTEAFF	TGTGCCAGTAGTGCGCGCCATAGGGGGATGAACACTGAAGCTTTCTTT
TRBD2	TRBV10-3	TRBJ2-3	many	CAIGGGGTDTQYF	TGTGCCATCGGGGGAGGGGGCACAGATACGCAGTATTTT
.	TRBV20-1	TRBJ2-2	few	CSATSGPANTGELFF	TGCAGTGCTACCAGCGGGCCCGCGAACACCGGGGAGCTGTTTTTT
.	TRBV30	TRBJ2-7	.	CAWSGFGLYEQYF	TGTGCCTGGAGTGGGTTCGGCCTCTACGAGCAGTACTTC
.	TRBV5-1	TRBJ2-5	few	CASSLRLVQQETQYF	TGCGCCAGCAGCTTAAGGCTAGTGCAACAAGAGACCCAGTACTTC
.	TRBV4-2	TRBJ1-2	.	CASSQGGKTGRPMYGYTF	TGTGCCAGCAGCCAGGGGGGGAAGACAGGCCGCCCTATGTATGGCTACACCTTC
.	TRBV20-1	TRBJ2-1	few	CSGLEGSGSVEQFF	TGCAGTGGATTGGAAGGTTCAGGTTCTGTTGAGCAGTTCTTC
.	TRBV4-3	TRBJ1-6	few	CASSQAQEAYNSPLHF	TGCGCCAGCAGCCAAGCGCAGGAGGCCTATAATTCACCCCTCCACTTT
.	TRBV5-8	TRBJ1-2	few	CASSLSVRADYGYTF	TGTGCCAGCAGCTTGTCAGTTCGGGCAGACTATGGCTACACCTTC
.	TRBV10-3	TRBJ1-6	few	CAISEGPSSPLHF	TGTGCCATCAGTGAGGGACCGTCTTCACCCCTCCACTTT
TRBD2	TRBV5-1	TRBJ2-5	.	CASSRPLAEETQYF	TGCGCCAGCAGCCGACCACTAGCGGAAGAGACCCAGTACTTC
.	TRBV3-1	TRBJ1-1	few	CASSRDLIEAFF	TGTGCCAGCAGCCGGGACTTAATTGAGGCTTTCTTT
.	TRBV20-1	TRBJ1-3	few	CSVKGQPSGNTIYF	TGCAGTGTCAAGGGGCAACCATCTGGAAACACCATATATTTT
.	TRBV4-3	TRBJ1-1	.	CASSQVPGTEAFF	TGCGCCAGCAGCCAAGTTCCTGGCACTGAAGCTTTCTTT
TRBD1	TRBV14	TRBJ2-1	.	CASSQVWTGVHEQFF	TGTGCCAGCAGCCAGGTGTGGACAGGGGTACATGAGCAGTTCTTC
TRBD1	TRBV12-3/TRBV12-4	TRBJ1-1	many	CASRSTGTGITEAFF	TGTGCCAGCAGATCTACCGGGACAGGGATCACTGAAGCTTTCTTT
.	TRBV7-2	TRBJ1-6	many	CASSTPGGSPLHF	TGTGCCAGCAGCACTCCGGGGGGGTCACCCCTCCACTTT
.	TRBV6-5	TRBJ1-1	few	CASSRETEAFF	TGTGCCAGCAGCCGGGAGACTGAAGCTTTCTTT
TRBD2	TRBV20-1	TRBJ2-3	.	CSARRTSGVGGTDTQYF	TGCAGTGCTAGAAGGACTAGCGGAGTAGGGGGCACAGATACGCAGTATTTT
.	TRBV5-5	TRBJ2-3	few	CASSLNRVTDTQYF	TGTGCCAGCAGCTTGAACAGGGTCACAGATACGCAGTATTTT
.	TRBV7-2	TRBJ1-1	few	CASSLGDLRTEAFF	TGTGCCAGCAGCTTAGGAGACCTGAGGACTGAAGCTTTCTTT
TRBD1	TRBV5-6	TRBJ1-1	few	CASSSEQGALAFF	TGTGCCAGCAGCAGCGAACAGGGGGCACTAGCTTTCTTT
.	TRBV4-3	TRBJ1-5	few	CASSQRLTQPQHF	TGCGCCAGCAGCCAAAGGCTAACCCAGCCCCAGCATTTT
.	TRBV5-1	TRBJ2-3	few	CASSFGPGGAGGDTQYF	TGCGCCAGCAGCTTCGGACCTGGCGGGGCTGGTGGAGATACGCAGTATTTT
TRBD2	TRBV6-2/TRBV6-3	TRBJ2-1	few	CASSYEYGGAYNEQFF	TGTGCCAGCAGTTATGAGTACGGGGGGGCTTACAATGAGCAGTTCTTC
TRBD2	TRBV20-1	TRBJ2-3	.	CSAGTSGGGDTQYF	TGCAGTGCTGGGACTAGCGGGGGGGGAGATACGCAGTATTTT
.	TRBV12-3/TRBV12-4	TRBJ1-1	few	CASSESPPGTEAFF	TGTGCCAGCAGTGAATCCCCCCCCGGGACTGAAGCTTTCTTT
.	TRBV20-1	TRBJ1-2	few	CSAHRGGEYGYTF	TGCAGTGCCCACCGAGGGGGGGAATATGGCTACACCTTC
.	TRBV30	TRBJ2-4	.	CAWSTSIKNIQYF	TGTGCCTGGAGTACCAGTATCAAAAACATTCAGTACTTC
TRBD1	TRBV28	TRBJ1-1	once	CASSFPGTGGDAFF	TGTGCCAGCAGTTTCCCCGGGACAGGGGGAGATGCTTTCTTT
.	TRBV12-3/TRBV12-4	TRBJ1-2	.	CASSLPWDSENYGYTF	TGTGCCAGCAGCTTGCCCTGGGACTCGGAGAACTATGGCTACACCTTC
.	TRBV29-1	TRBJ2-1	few	CSVRGGGGIGEQFF	TGCAGCGTTCGCGGAGGGGGGGGCATAGGTGAGCAGTTCTTC
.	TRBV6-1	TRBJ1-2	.	CASTSTRGGYGYTF	TGTGCCAGCACATCCACCCGGGGCGGCTATGGCTACACCTTC
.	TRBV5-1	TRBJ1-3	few	CASSLDRGGGNTIYF	TGCGCCAGCAGCTTGGATAGGGGAGGAGGAAACACCATATATTTT
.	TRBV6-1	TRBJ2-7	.	CASSRGDGPREQYF	TGTGCCAGCAGCCGCGGAGATGGTCCCCGCGAGCAGTACTTC
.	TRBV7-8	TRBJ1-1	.	CASSLVASTEAFF	TGTGCCAGCAGCTTAGTCGCCAGCACTGAAGCTTTCTTT
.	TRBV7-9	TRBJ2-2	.	CASGDTRYTGELFF	TGTGCCAGCGGGGACACTCGATACACCGGGGAGCTGTTTTTT
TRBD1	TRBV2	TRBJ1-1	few	CASSDRTGNTEAFF	TGTGCCAGCAGTGATCGGACAGGGAACACTGAAGCTTTCTTT
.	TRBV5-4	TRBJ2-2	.	CASSLVMGGGTGELFF	TGTGCCAGCAGCTTGGTTATGGGAGGAGGCACCGGGGAGCTGTTTTTT
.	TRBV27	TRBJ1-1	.	CASSFRRAFDTEAFF	TGTGCCAGCAGTTTCCGCAGAGCATTTGACACTGAAGCTTTCTTT
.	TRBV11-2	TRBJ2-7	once	CASSLVGARSRPYEQYF	TGTGCCAGCAGCTTAGTAGGGGCCCGGAGCCGTCCCTACGAGCAGTACTTC
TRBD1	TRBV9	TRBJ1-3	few	CASSPRGMEGNTIYF	TGTGCCAGCAGCCCCAGGGGGATGGAAGGAAACACCATATATTTT
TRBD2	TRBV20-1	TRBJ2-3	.	CSASTSTSGSPRDTQYF	TGCAGTGCTTCAACAAGCACTAGCGGGAGCCCCCGGGATACGCAGTATTTT
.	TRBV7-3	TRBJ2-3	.	CASSPLGADATDTQYF	TGTGCCAGCAGCCCCCTCGGAGCGGATGCCACAGATACGCAGTATTTT